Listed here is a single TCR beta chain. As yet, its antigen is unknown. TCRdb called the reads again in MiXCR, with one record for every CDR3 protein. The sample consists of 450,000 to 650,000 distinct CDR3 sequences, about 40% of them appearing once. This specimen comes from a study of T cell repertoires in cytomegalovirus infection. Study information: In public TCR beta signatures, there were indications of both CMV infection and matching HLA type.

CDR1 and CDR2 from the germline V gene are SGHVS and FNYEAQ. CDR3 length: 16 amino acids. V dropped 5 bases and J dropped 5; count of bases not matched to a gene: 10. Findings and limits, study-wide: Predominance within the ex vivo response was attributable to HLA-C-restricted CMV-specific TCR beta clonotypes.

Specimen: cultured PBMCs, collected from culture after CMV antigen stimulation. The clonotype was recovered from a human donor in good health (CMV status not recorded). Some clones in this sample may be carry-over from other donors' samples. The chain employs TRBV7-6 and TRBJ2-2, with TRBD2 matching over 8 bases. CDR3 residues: CASSTAAGVGTGELFF. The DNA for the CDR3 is TGTGCCAGCAGCACGGCAGCGGGAGTGGGAACCGGGGAGCTGTTTTTT. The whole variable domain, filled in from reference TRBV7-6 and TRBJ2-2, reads GAGVSQSPRYKVTKRGQDVALRCDPISGHVSLYWYRQALGQGPEFLTYFNYEAQQDKSGLPNDRFSAERPEGSISTLTIQRTEQRDSAMYRCASSTAAGVGTGELFFGEGSRLTVL.